Described below is a single TCR beta chain sequence and its context. Germline loops: CDR1 SGHKS, CDR2 YYEKEE (reference sequence). This CDR3 spans 16 amino acids. V was clipped by 0 bases and J by 3 bases; unmatched bases: 6. The entry originates in a study of blood T cell repertoires in COVID-19. Overall study context: Spain, Italy and the United States supplied samples that represented acute and convalescent COVID-19.

Profiling relied on immunoSEQ multiplex PCR, and the TCRdb table lists in-frame clones only, not all of them. The repertoire holds 450,000 or so clones, with 89% as singletons. This chain links TRBV5-5 with TRBJ1-2; 9 positions match TRBD1. The sample was peripheral blood. This TCR came from a man younger than 35 with COVID-19, enrolled during active disease. For the CDR3, the DNA is TGTGCCAGCAGCTTGGTACAGGGGGCAATGGACTATGGCTACACCTTC. This gives the protein CASSLVQGAMDYGYTF. The whole variable domain, remainder taken from reference TRBV5-5 and TRBJ1-2, is DAGVTQSPTHLIKTRGQQVTLRCSPISGHKSVSWYQQVLGQGPQFIFQYYEKEERGRGNFPDRFSARQFPNYSSELNVNALLLGDSALYLCASSLVQGAMDYGYTFGSGTRLTVV.